This T cell receptor beta chain was documented in a study of blood T cells in healthy people across ages. Looked up from germline, CDR1 is SGHKS and CDR2 is YYEKEE (reference sequence). The V and J ends lost 4 bases and 4 bases respectively, with 17 bases between them. The CDR3 length is 16 residues. For the second PCR, which ran for roughly 6 to 11 cycles, a sample-barcoded 5' primer and a J-beta primer mix were used. TCRdb processed the 5' RACE reads anew with MiXCR; each CDR3 protein has one entry. The sample consists of around 1,900,000 distinct CDR3 sequences, about two fifths of them appearing once. The people who gave samples were healthy Caucasians from Russia, aged roughly 6 to 95. Isolation of PBMCs gave at least 6.5 million cells per sample.

This TCR was recovered from a human donor in good health. The material sequenced was blood. This chain connects TRBV5-5 to TRBJ2-2; either TRBD1 or TRBD2 may fit D (5 bases each). CDR3 nucleotide sequence: TGTGCCAGCAGCCTAATGCAGGGACGGAGCACCGGGGAGCTGTTTTTT. Its translation: CASSLMQGRSTGELFF.